These T cell receptor beta chains were read from a single sample in a study of T cells after somatic rescue of genetic block. TCRdb's copy holds only in-frame clones and misses some; the assay was immunoSEQ multiplex PCR. The repertoire holds 85,000 to 100,000 clones, more than 80% seen once, with 1.5% to 2% in the top ten. Sequenced input: peripheral blood mononuclear cells (PBMCs). Source of these receptors: a woman aged 18-29 years. The CDR3 runs from the conserved cysteine through the conserved F or W. D genes are given only for firm matches. Clone size is given for some rows only: seen once, a few or many times, or a class if the clone is expanded.

D	size	V	J	CDR3	DNA
TRBD1	NA	TRBV6-5	TRBJ1-4	CASKNDRGSEKLFF	TGTGCCAGCAAGAACGACAGGGGATCCGAAAAACTGTTTTTT
NA	NA	TRBV28	TRBJ2-7	CASSLVGGVQYF	TGTGCCAGCAGTTTGGTGGGAGGCGTGCAGTACTTC
TRBD1	NA	TRBV7-6	TRBJ2-5	CASSFPGGTGGTQYF	TGTGCCAGCAGCTTCCCAGGGGGCACAGGGGGGACCCAGTACTTC
NA	NA	TRBV28	TRBJ1-1	CASSGVGGGNTEAFF	TGTGCCAGCAGCGGAGTCGGGGGGGGGAACACTGAAGCTTTCTTT
NA	NA	TRBV28	TRBJ1-1	CASSSWAEAFF	TGTGCCAGCAGTTCGTGGGCTGAAGCTTTCTTT
NA	NA	TRBV2	TRBJ1-5	CASTAGIGLGGNQPQHF	TGTGCCAGCACGGCAGGAATAGGGTTGGGGGGCAATCAGCCCCAGCATTTT
NA	NA	TRBV19	TRBJ1-5	CASSWATEQPQHF	TGTGCCAGTAGTTGGGCCACTGAACAGCCCCAGCATTTT
NA	NA	TRBV27	TRBJ2-3	CASSPRVDTQYF	TGTGCCAGCTCCCCCCGGGTAGATACGCAGTATTTT
NA	NA	TRBV27	TRBJ2-2	CASTKGGAGYANTGELFF	TGTGCCAGCACCAAGGGGGGGGCGGGATACGCGAACACCGGGGAGCTGTTTTTT
TRBD2	NA	TRBV5-1	TRBJ2-1	CASRTLAGAGQAQFF	TGCGCCAGCAGGACCCTAGCGGGAGCGGGCCAGGCGCAGTTCTTC
TRBD1	NA	TRBV27	TRBJ1-6	CASSPQGLHSPLHF	TGTGCCAGCAGTCCACAGGGGCTCCATTCACCCCTCCACTTT
NA	NA	TRBV7-6	TRBJ2-2	CASSLKSPETGELFF	TGTGCCAGCAGCTTAAAATCGCCCGAGACCGGGGAGCTGTTTTTT
NA	few	TRBV2	TRBJ1-5	CATSWEDGSNQPQHF	TGTGCCACCTCGTGGGAGGACGGAAGCAATCAGCCCCAGCATTTT
TRBD1	NA	TRBV9	TRBJ2-5	CASSTQTGPQETQYF	TGTGCCAGCAGCACCCAGACAGGGCCCCAAGAGACCCAGTACTTC
NA	NA	TRBV6-5	TRBJ2-5	CATGTSPSTQETQYF	TGTGCCACGGGAACTTCCCCTTCAACCCAAGAGACCCAGTACTTC
NA	NA	TRBV2	TRBJ2-1	CASSEVMNSYNEQFF	TGTGCCAGCAGTGAAGTAATGAACTCCTACAATGAGCAGTTCTTC
TRBD2	NA	TRBV11-3	TRBJ2-5	CASSPPGLAGVETQYF	TGTGCCAGCAGCCCCCCAGGACTAGCGGGAGTGGAGACCCAGTACTTC
TRBD2	NA	TRBV4-2	TRBJ2-1	CASSREATSGSSNEQFF	TGTGCCAGCAGCCGGGAGGCAACTAGCGGGAGCAGCAATGAGCAGTTCTTC
NA	few	TRBV11-3	TRBJ1-1	CASGAGGENTEAFF	TGTGCCAGCGGGGCTGGGGGGGAGAACACTGAAGCTTTCTTT
TRBD1	NA	TRBV6-7	TRBJ1-5	CASSYWAGGYLRQPQHF	TGTGCCAGCAGTTACTGGGCAGGGGGCTACCTTCGGCAGCCCCAGCATTTT
NA	NA	TRBV28	TRBJ2-7	CASTGGPPYEQYF	TGTGCCAGCACGGGGGGCCCCCCCTACGAGCAGTACTTC
TRBD1	NA	TRBV5-1	TRBJ1-2	CASSRTGQGENYGYTF	TGCGCCAGCAGCCGAACGGGACAGGGGGAAAACTATGGCTACACCTTC
NA	NA	TRBV6-5	TRBJ1-1	CASSYMATGVAEAFF	TGTGCCAGCAGTTACATGGCCACCGGGGTCGCTGAAGCTTTCTTT
NA	NA	TRBV7-9	TRBJ2-1	CASSSGHLEQFF	TGTGCCAGCAGCTCCGGACACCTTGAGCAGTTCTTC
NA	once	TRBV29-1	TRBJ2-5	CSVAVGSSGYQETQYF	TGCAGCGTTGCCGTCGGGAGTAGCGGTTACCAAGAGACCCAGTACTTC